These T cell receptor beta chains were read from a single sample in a study of cytomegalovirus exposure and HLA in healthy donors. Clones were sequenced by immunoSEQ multiplex PCR, and TCRdb holds only the in-frame ones, with some missing. The sample carries about 160,000 clones, about three quarters recorded once. The sample comprised PBMCs. All receptors derive from a female donor in good health and CMV-seronegative. Each CDR3 is given with its conserved first and last residue. The D gene is left open where the match is weak. Size values are once, few and many counts, or a class for expanded clones, and some rows have none.

TGTGCCAGCAGCCACACCGGCGGGGGGCGAAAAACCGGGGAGCTGTTTTTT,CASSHTGGGRKTGELFF,TRBV7-9,.,TRBJ2-2,TRBD2
TGTGCCAGCAGCTTAAGAGAGGGACTAGCGCAAGAGACCCAGTACTTC,CASSLREGLAQETQYF,TRBV7-3,.,TRBJ2-5,TRBD2
TGTGCCAGCAGCACAAGCGGGATTAATTCACCCCTCCACTTT,CASSTSGINSPLHF,TRBV5-6,.,TRBJ1-6,.
TGTGCCTGGAGTCCGGACTTTGGGGACAGAGAGACCCAGTACTTC,CAWSPDFGDRETQYF,TRBV30,few,TRBJ2-5,TRBD1
TGTGCCAGCAGCAAAGACGGGAGAACAGAAAAAGGAGCTAACTATGGCTACACCTTC,CASSKDGRTEKGANYGYTF,TRBV21-1,.,TRBJ1-2,.
TGTGCCTGGAGTCAGGTAGCGGGAAACCTCCACGAGCAGTACTTC,CAWSQVAGNLHEQYF,TRBV30,.,TRBJ2-7,TRBD2
TGTGCCAGCACACGGCGAGGAGGGGGCGAGAATGAAAAACTGTTTTTT,CASTRRGGGENEKLFF,TRBV5-6,few,TRBJ1-4,TRBD1
TGCGCCAGCAGTGAGTCGAGGGCCCGCAATCAGCCCCAGCATTTT,CASSESRARNQPQHF,TRBV10-2,.,TRBJ1-5,.
TGTGCCAGCAGCTTGAAAGGGGGGGGCTACGAGCAGTACTTC,CASSLKGGGYEQYF,TRBV5-4,once,TRBJ2-7,.
TGTGCCAGCAGCTTATCGACAGGTTTCTACGAGCAGTACTTC,CASSLSTGFYEQYF,TRBV5-4,.,TRBJ2-7,.
TGTGCCAGCAGATCCCCGAGGGGGAGCTCCTACAATGAGCAGTTCTTC,CASRSPRGSSYNEQFF,TRBV7-2,.,TRBJ2-1,.
TGTGCCAGCAGCGTTCTGACAGTTGCTAACTATGGCTACACCTTC,CASSVLTVANYGYTF,TRBV9,.,TRBJ1-2,.
TGTGCCAGCAGCCTCTCCGGGACTGACACCGGGGAGCTGTTTTTT,CASSLSGTDTGELFF,TRBV7-2,.,TRBJ2-2,.
TGCAGCGTTAGGGGCAGTTCTTATTCAAGCACAGATACGCAGTATTTT,CSVRGSSYSSTDTQYF,TRBV29-1,few,TRBJ2-3,.
TGTGCCAGCAGCAAGGGGACAGCAGACTTTCTCGAGCAGTACTTC,CASSKGTADFLEQYF,TRBV21-1,few,TRBJ2-7,.
TGTGCCAGCCTCGAGGCAAACTACGAGCAGTACTTC,CASLEANYEQYF,TRBV6-4,.,TRBJ2-7,.
TGCGCCAGCAGCCCGGGACAGGGAAGAAGCTCCTACGAGCAGTACTTC,CASSPGQGRSSYEQYF,TRBV5-1,.,TRBJ2-7,TRBD1
TGTGCCAGCAGCCACTCCGGGACAGGCGATTCACCCCTCCACTTT,CASSHSGTGDSPLHF,TRBV14,.,TRBJ1-6,TRBD1
TGTGCTAGTGGTTTGGTACCCCAGATGAACACTGAAGCTTTCTTT,CASGLVPQMNTEAFF,TRBV12-5,.,TRBJ1-1,.
TGTGCCAGCAGCTTACTAGGCACGGGGAACTATGGCTACACCTTC,CASSLLGTGNYGYTF,TRBV11-2,.,TRBJ1-2,.